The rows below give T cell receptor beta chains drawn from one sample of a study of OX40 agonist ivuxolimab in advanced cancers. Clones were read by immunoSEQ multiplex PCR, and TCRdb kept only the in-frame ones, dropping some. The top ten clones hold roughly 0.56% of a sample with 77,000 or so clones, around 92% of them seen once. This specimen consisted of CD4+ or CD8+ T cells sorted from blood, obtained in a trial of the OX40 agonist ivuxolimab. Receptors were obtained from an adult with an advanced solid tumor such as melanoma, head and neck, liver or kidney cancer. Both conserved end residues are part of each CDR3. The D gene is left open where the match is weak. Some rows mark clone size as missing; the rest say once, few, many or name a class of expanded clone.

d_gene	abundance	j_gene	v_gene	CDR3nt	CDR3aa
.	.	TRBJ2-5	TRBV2	TGTGCCAGCAGTGTAGTTGAGGGGTGGCAAGAGACCCAGTACTTC	CASSVVEGWQETQYF
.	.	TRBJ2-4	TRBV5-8	TGTGCCACACGAAGAGGCGGAAACATTCAGTACTTC	CATRRGGNIQYF
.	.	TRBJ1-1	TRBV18	TGTGCCAGCTCGAGGGACACTGAAGCTTTCTTT	CASSRDTEAFF
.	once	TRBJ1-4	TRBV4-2	TGTGCCAGCAGCCCCCAAATAGGGGGGAAACTGTTTTTT	CASSPQIGGKLFF
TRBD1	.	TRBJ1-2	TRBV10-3	TGTGCCATCAGTGAAACGACAGGGCGTGATGGCTACACCTTC	CAISETTGRDGYTF
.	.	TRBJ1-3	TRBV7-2	TGTGCCAGCAGCTTATCCAGTGGAAACACCATATATTTT	CASSLSSGNTIYF
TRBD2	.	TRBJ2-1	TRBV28	TGTGCCAGCAGTTCCCCTCGTGTGATAGCGGGGGACAATGAGCAGTTCTTC	CASSSPRVIAGDNEQFF
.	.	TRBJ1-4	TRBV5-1	TGCGCCAGCAGCTTGTCGGCAACTAATGAAAAACTGTTTTTT	CASSLSATNEKLFF
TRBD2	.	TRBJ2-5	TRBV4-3	TGCGCCAGCAGCCAAGTAGCGGGAGTCCAAGAGACCCAGTACTTC	CASSQVAGVQETQYF
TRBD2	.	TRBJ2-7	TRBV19	TGTGCCAGTAGTAGGGGGACTAGCGGGATCCCGAACGAGCAGTACTTC	CASSRGTSGIPNEQYF
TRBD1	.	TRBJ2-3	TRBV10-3	TGTGCCAACGGACAGGGGGGTGCAGATACGCAGTATTTT	CANGQGGADTQYF
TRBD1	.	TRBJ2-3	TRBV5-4	TGTGCCAGCAGCCCTGGGACAGGGAGCACAGATACGCAGTATTTT	CASSPGTGSTDTQYF
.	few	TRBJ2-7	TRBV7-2	TGTGCCAGCAGCTTGACCTACGAGCAGTACTTC	CASSLTYEQYF
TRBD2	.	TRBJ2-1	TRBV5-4	TGTGCCAGCAGCTTGGGACTAGCGCCCTACAATGAGCAGTTCTTC	CASSLGLAPYNEQFF
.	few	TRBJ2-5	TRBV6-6	TGTGCCAGCAGTTACGACTCCACGACCACCCAGTACTTC	CASSYDSTTTQYF
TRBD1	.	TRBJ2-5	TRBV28	TGTGCCAGCAGTTCCGGACAGGCCGTGGAGACCCAGTACTTC	CASSSGQAVETQYF
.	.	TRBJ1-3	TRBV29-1	TGCAGCGCCGAGGACGGAGGAGGAAACACCATATATTTT	CSAEDGGGNTIYF
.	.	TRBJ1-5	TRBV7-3	TGTGCCAGCAGCTTGGGCCCAAATCAGCCCCAGCATTTT	CASSLGPNQPQHF
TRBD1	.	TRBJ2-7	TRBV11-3	TGTGCCAGCAACTACCGACAGGGGGCTTTCGACGAGCAGTACTTC	CASNYRQGAFDEQYF
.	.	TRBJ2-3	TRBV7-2	TGTGCCAGCAGTTCTACAGGGGGGGCACCAGATACGCAGTATTTT	CASSSTGGAPDTQYF
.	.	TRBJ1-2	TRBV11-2	TGTGCCAGCAGCCCTTCAGGGAGACAGGACGGCTACACCTTC	CASSPSGRQDGYTF
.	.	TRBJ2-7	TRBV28	TGTGCCAGCAGTTCGTGGGCCCCCTACGAGCAGTACTTC	CASSSWAPYEQYF
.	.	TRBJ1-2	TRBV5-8	TGTGCCAGCAGCCGGTCGGGGGGGCCAATCTTCTATGGCTACACCTTC	CASSRSGGPIFYGYTF
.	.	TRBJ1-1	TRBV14	TGTGCCAGCAGCTCCACCCGAGGAACTGAAGCTTTCTTT	CASSSTRGTEAFF
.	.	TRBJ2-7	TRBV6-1	TGTGCCAGCAGTGACCCGGGGCGGGTGGACTACGAGCAGTACTTC	CASSDPGRVDYEQYF
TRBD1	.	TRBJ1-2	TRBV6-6	TGTGCCAGCAGTTATTGGGACAGGAATGGCTACACCTTC	CASSYWDRNGYTF
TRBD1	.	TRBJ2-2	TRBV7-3	TGTGCCAGCAGCCAGGGGGTGTTCGGCGGGGAGCTGTTTTTT	CASSQGVFGGELFF
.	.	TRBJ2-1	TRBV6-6	TGTGCCAGCCGTGCACAGGGACGTGAGGAGTTCTTC	CASRAQGREEFF
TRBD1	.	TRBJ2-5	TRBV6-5	TGTGCCAGCAGTTCACCGACGACAGGGAAAGAGACCCAGTACTTC	CASSSPTTGKETQYF
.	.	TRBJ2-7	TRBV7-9	TGTGCCAGCAGCTTGTGGGACTACGAGCAGTACTTC	CASSLWDYEQYF
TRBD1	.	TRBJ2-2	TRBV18	TGTGCCAGCTCACAAGGACAGGGTCAAAATGGCGGGGAGCTGTTTTTT	CASSQGQGQNGGELFF
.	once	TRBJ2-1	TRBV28	TGTGCCAGCGGTGGCTCGGCCAATGAGCAGTTCTTC	CASGGSANEQFF
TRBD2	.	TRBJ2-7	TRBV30	TGTGCCTGGATCCCTCGGACTAGCGGGACATCTAAGCACGAGCAGTACTTC	CAWIPRTSGTSKHEQYF
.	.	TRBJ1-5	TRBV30	TGTGCCTGGAGTGGTGACGGGCAGACTAAGCCCCAGCATTTT	CAWSGDGQTKPQHF
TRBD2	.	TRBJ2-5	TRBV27	TGTGCCAGCAGTCCCTGGACTAGCGGGCGCCAAGAGACCCAGTACTTC	CASSPWTSGRQETQYF
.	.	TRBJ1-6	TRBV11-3	TGTGCCAGCAGCCCGAACTGGAGGTCACCCCTCCACTTT	CASSPNWRSPLHF
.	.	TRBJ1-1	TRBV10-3	TGTGCCATCAGTGGTGGGAGCCGGGACACTGAAGCTTTCTTT	CAISGGSRDTEAFF
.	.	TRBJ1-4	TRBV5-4	TGTGCCAGCAGCCTGCGGGGAACAAGGGCGTTGGGTGAAAAACTGTTTTTT	CASSLRGTRALGEKLFF
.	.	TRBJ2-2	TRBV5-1	TGCGCCAGCAGCTTGAGTTCGTGGGGTGGCACCGGGGAGCTGTTTTTT	CASSLSSWGGTGELFF
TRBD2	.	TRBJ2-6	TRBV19	TGTGCCAGTAGTCGACTAGCGGGCTCTGGGGCCAACGTCCTGACTTTC	CASSRLAGSGANVLTF
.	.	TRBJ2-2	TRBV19	TGTGCCAGTAGTAGAGGTTCCGACACCGGGGAGCTGTTTTTT	CASSRGSDTGELFF
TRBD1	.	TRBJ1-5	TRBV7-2	TGTGCCAGCAGCTTAGGCGGACAGGAGTTACGGCCCCAGCATTTT	CASSLGGQELRPQHF
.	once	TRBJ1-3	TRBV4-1	TGCGCCAGCAGCCAAGCGACGGTTTCTGGAAACACCATATATTTT	CASSQATVSGNTIYF
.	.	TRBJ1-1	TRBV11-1	TGTGCCAGCAGCTTATTTGAGAACACTGAAGCTTTCTTT	CASSLFENTEAFF
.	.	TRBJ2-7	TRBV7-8	TGTGCCAGCAGCTCCGACACGGGAGTGAGCTCCTACGAGCAGTACTTC	CASSSDTGVSSYEQYF
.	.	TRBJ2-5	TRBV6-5	TGTGCCAGCAACCGGGCCTACCAAGAGACCCAGTACTTC	CASNRAYQETQYF
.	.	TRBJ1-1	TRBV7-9	TGTGCCAGCAGCGAAAGGGGGGACTCAGAAGCTTTCTTT	CASSERGDSEAFF
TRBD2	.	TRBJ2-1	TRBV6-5	TGTGCCAGCAGTTATCCGACTAGCGGGAGGAGTAATGAGCAGTTCTTC	CASSYPTSGRSNEQFF
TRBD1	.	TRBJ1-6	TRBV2	TGTGGCCAGCGTTCGACAGGGGCATCACCCCTCCACTTT	CGQRSTGASPLHF
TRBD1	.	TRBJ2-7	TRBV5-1	TGCGCCAGTTCTTGGACCTGGACAGGGCCGTCGGGGGAGCAGTACTTC	CASSWTWTGPSGEQYF
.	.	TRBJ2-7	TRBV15	TGTGCCACCAGCAGAGTGGCCGGCTCCTACGAGCAGTACTTC	CATSRVAGSYEQYF
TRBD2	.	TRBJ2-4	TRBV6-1	TGTGCCAGCAGTGAACTGAGCGGGAGGACCCAGGTAGCCAAAAACATTCAGTACTTC	CASSELSGRTQVAKNIQYF